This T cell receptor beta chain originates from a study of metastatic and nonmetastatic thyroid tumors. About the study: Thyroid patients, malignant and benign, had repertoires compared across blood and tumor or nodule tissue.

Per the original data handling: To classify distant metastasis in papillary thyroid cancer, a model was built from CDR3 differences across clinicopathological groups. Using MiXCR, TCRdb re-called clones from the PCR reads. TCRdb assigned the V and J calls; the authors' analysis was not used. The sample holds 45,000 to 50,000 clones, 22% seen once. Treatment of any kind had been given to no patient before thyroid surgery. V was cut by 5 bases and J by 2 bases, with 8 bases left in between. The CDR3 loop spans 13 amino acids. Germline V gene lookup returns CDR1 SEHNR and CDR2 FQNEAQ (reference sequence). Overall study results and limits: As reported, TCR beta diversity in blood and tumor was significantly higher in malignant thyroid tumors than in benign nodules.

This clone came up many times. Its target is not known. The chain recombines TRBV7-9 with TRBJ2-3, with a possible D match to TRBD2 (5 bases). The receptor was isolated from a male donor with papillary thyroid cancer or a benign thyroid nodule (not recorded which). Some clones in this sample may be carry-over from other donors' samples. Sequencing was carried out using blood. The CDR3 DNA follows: TGTGCCAGCAGCCAAGCGGCCACAGATACGCAGTATTTT. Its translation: CASSQAATDTQYF.